This T cell receptor beta chain was recovered during a study of PD-L1 blockade in urothelial cancer. Study-level background: Blood analysis occurred 3 weeks (second dose) and 6 weeks after treatment start.

Some clones are missing from TCRdb's copy, which holds only in-frame ones; the method was immunoSEQ multiplex PCR. The sample holds about 36,000 clones, around 84% seen once. Described time point: peripheral blood 6 weeks after treatment start. With 5 bases removed from V and 6 bases from J, the gap between germline ends came to 11 bases. The germline gives CDR1 SGHNT, CDR2 YENEEA. This CDR3 has 13 amino acids. The V call is TRBV11-3, the J call TRBJ2-1; tentative D call: TRBD2 (5 bases). The source was PBMCs, collected around atezolizumab (anti-PD-L1) treatment. The TCR comes from a man aged 35 to 55 with urothelial cancer. This CDR3 is CASSRRDRNEQFF. CDR3 coding DNA: TGTGCCAGCAGCCGACGGGATCGCAATGAGCAGTTCTTC.